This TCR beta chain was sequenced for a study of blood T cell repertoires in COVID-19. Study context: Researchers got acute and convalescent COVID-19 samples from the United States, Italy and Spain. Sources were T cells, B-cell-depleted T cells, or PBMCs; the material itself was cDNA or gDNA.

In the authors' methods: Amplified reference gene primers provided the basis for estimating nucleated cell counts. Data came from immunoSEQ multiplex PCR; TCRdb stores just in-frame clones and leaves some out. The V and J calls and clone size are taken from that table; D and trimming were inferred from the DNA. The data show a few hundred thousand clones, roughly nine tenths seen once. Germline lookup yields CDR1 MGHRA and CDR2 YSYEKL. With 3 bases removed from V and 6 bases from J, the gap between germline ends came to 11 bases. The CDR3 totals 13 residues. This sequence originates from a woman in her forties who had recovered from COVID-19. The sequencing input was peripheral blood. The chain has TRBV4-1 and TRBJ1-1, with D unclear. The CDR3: CASSQADEAEAFF. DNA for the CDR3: TGCGCCAGCAGCCAGGCCGATGAAGCTGAAGCTTTCTTT.